Given below is one TCR beta chain in context. This sample was included in a study of blood T cell repertoires in COVID-19. Study-level background: T cells, B-cell-depleted T cells, or PBMCs supplied cDNA or gDNA.

The data were produced by immunoSEQ multiplex PCR, yet TCRdb's version contains in-frame clones alone and is incomplete. The data show approximately 150,000 clones, roughly 80% seen once. CDR1 SGHVS and CDR2 FQNEAQ come from the germline V gene. The CDR3 runs to 15 residues. V shed 3 bases and J shed 3 bases, with 14 bases lying between them. The receptor was isolated from a man aged 65 to 85 with active or convalescent COVID-19. The chain couples TRBV7-8 to TRBJ1-1, with a possible D match to TRBD1 (6 bases). The sequencing sample was made of peripheral blood. CDR3 nucleotide sequence: TGTGCCAGCAGCTTTGGACAGAACCTGTACACTGAAGCTTTCTTT. Translated: CASSFGQNLYTEAFF.